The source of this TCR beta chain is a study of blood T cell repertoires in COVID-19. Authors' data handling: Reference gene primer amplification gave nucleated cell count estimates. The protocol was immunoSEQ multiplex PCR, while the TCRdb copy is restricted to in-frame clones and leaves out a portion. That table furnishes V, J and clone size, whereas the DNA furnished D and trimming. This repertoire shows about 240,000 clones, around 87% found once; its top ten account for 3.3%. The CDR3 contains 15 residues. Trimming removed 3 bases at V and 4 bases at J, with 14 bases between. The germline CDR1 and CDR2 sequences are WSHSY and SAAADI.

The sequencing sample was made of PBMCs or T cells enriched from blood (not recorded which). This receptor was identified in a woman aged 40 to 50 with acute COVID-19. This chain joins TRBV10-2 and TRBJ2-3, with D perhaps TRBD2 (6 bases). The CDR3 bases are TGCGCCAGCAGTGACCCTCGACTAGAGGCAGATACGCAGTATTTT. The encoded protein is CASSDPRLEADTQYF.